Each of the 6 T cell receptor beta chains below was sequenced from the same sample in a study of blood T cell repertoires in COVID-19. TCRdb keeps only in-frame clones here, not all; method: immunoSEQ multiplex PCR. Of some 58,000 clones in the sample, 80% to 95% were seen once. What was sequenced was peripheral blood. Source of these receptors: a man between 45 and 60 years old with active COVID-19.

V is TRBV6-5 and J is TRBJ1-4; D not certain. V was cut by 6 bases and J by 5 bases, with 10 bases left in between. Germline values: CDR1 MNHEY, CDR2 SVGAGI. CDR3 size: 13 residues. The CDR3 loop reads CASSPRANEKLFF. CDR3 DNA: TGTGCCAGCAGCCCGAGGGCCAATGAAAAACTGTTTTTT.

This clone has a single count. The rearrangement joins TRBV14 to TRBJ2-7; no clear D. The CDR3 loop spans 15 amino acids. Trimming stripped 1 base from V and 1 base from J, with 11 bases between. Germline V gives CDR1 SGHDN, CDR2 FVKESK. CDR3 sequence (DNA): TGTGCCAGCAGCCAAGTTGGAAAGGAGTCCTACGAGCAGTACTTC. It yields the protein CASSQVGKESYEQYF.

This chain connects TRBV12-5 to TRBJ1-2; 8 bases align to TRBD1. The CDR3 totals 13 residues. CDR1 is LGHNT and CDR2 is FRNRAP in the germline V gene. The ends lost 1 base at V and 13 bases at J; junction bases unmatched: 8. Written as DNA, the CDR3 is TGTGCTAGTGGTTTGGGGACAGGGAGGCCAAGCACCTTC. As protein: CASGLGTGRPSTF.

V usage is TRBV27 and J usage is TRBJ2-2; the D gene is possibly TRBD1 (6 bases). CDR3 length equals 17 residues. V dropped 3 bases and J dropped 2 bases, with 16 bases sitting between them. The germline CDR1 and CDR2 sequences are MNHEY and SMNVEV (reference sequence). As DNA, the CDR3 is TGTGCCAGCAGTTTTATAGGACAGAAGGGCAACACCGGGGAGCTGTTTTTT. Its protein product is CASSFIGQKGNTGELFF.

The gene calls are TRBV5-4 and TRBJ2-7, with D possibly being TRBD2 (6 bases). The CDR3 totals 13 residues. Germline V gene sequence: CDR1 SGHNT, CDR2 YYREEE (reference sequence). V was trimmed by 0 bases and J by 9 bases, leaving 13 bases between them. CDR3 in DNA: TGTGCCAGCAGCTTGGCCTTGGCGGAGGGGCAGTACTTC. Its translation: CASSLALAEGQYF. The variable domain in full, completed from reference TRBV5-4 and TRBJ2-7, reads ETGVTQSPTHLIKTRGQQVTLRCSSQSGHNTVSWYQQALGQGPQFIFQYYREEENGRGNFPPRFSGLQFPNYSSELNVNALELDDSALYLCASSLALAEGQYFGPGTRLTVT.

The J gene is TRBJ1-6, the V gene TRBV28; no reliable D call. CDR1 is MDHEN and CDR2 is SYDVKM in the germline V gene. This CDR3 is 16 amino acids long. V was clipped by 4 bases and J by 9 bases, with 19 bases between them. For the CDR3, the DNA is TGTGCCAGCAGTTCTTCCGTGATGATTGGGAGTTCACCCCTCCACTTT. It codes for CASSSSVMIGSSPLHF.